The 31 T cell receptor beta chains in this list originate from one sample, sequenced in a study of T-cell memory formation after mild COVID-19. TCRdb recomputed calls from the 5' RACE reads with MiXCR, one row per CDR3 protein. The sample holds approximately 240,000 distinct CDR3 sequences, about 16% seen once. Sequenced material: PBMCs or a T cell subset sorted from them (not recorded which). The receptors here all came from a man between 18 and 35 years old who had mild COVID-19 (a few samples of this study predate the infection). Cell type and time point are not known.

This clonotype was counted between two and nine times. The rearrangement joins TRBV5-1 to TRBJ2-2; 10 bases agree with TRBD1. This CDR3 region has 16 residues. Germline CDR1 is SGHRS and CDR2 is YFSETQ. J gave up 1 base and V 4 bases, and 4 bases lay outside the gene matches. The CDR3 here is CASSRDRGQNTGELFF. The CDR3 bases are TGCGCCAGCAGCCGGGACAGGGGTCAGAACACCGGGGAGCTGTTTTTT.

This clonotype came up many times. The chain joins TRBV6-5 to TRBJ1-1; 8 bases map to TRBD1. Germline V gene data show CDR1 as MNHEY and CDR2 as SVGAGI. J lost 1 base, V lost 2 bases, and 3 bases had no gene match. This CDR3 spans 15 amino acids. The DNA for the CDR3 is TGTGCCAGCAGTTACACCGGACAGGGGAACACTGAAGCTTTCTTT. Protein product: CASSYTGQGNTEAFF.

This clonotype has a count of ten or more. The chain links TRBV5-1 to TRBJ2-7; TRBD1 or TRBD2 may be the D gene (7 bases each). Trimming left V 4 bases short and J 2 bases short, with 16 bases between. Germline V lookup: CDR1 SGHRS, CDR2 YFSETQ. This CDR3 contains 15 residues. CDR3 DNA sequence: TGCGCCAGCAGCGGGGGGGGGACAGCCCCCTACGAGCAGTACTTC. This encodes CASSGGGTAPYEQYF.

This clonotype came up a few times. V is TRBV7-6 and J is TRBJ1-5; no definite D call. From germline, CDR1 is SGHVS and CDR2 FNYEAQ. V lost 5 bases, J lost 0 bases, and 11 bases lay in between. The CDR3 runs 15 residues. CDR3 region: CASSPSSYSNQPQHF. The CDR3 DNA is TGTGCCAGCAGCCCCTCAAGTTATAGCAATCAGCCCCAGCATTTT.

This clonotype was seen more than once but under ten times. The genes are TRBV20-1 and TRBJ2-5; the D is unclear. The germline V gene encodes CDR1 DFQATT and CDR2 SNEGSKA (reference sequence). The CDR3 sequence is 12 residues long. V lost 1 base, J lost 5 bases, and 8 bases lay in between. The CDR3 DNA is TGCAGTGCTAGAGGAGGCTTGGAGACCCAGTACTTC. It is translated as CSARGGLETQYF.

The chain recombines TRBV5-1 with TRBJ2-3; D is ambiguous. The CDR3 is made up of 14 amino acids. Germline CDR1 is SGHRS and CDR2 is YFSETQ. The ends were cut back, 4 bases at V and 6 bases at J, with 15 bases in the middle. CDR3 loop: CASSPVRTKDTQYF. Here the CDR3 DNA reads TGCGCCAGCAGCCCCGTTCGGACGAAGGATACGCAGTATTTT.

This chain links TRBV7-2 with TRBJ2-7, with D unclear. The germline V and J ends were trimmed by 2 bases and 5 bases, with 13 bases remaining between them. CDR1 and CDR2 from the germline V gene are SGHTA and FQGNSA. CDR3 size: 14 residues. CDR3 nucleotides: TGTGCCAGCAGCTTATTCGGTCCCCAACACGAGCAGTACGTC. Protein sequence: CASSLFGPQHEQYV.

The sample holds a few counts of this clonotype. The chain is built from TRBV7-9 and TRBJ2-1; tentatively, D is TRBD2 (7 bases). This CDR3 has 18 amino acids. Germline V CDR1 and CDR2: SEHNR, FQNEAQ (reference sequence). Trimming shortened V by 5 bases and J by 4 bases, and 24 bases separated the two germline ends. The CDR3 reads CASSRNRPEGGLYNEQFF. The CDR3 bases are TGTGCCAGCAGCCGGAACCGCCCGGAGGGGGGGCTTTACAATGAGCAGTTCTTC.

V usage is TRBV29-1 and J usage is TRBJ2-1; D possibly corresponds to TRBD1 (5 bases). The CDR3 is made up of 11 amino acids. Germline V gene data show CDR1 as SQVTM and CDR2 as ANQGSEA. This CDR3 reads CADDRYNEQFF. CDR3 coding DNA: TGCGCAGATGACAGATACAATGAGCAGTTCTTC.

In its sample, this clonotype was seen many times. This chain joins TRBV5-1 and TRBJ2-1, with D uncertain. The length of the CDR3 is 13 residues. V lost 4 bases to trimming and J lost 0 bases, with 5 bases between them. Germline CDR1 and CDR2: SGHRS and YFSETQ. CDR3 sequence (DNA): TGCGCCAGCAGCAGGAGCTCCTACAATGAGCAGTTCTTC. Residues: CASSRSSYNEQFF.

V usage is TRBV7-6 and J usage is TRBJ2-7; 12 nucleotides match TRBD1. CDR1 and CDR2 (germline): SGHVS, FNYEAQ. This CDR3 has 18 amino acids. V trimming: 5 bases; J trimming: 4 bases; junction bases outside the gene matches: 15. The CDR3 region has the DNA TGTGCCAGCAGCACACGGGTCCGGGACAGGGGGCCCCCATACGAGCAGTACTTC. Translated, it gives CASSTRVRDRGPPYEQYF.

The CDR3 loop is CATRRRGDRTDTQYF. The CDR3 coding sequence is TGTGCCACTCGCAGACGGGGAGACAGAACAGATACGCAGTATTTT. The chain employs TRBV7-3 and TRBJ2-3; D is tentatively TRBD1 or TRBD2 (5 bases each). V lost 10 bases and J lost 3, with 20 bases in between. This CDR3 is built from 15 residues. Per the germline V gene, CDR1 is SGHTA and CDR2 is FQGTGA.

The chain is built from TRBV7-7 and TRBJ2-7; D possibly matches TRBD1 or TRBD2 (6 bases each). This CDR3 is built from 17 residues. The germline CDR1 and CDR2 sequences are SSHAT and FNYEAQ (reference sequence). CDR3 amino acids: CASSFLRGHRWIREQYV. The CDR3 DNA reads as TGTGCTAGCAGCTTCCTTCGGGGGCACCGGTGGATTCGTGAGCAGTACGTC.

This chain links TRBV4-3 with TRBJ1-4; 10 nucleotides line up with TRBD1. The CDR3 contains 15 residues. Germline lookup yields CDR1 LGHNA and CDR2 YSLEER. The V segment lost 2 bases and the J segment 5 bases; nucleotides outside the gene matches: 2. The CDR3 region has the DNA TGCGCCAGCAGCCAACCGGGACAGGGGAATGAAAAACTGTTTTTT. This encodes CASSQPGQGNEKLFF.

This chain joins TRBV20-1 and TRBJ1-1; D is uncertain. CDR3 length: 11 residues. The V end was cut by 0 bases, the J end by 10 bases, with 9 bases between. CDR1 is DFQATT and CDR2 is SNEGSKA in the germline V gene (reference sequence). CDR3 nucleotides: TGCAGTGCTAGAGACAGGTCACGAGCTTTCTTT. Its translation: CSARDRSRAFF.

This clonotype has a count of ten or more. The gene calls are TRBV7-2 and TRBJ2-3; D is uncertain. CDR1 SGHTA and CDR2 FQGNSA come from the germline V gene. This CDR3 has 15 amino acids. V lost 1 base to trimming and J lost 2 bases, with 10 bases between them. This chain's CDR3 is CASSLDYFSTDTQYF. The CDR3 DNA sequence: TGTGCCAGCAGCTTAGATTACTTCTCCACAGATACGCAGTATTTT.

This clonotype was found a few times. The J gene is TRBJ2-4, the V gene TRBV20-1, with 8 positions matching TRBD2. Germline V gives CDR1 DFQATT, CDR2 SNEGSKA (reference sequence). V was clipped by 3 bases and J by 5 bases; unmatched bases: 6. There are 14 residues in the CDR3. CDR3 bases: TGCAGTGCTAGTCCCGGGGGGGAGCAAAACATTCAGTACTTC. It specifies CSASPGGEQNIQYF.

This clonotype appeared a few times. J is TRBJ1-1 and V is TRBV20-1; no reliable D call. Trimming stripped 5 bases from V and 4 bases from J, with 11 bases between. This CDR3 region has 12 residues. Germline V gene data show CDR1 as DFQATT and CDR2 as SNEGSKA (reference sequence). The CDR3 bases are TGCAGTGCTCGCCCCTGGAGCACTGAAGCTTTCTTT. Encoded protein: CSARPWSTEAFF.

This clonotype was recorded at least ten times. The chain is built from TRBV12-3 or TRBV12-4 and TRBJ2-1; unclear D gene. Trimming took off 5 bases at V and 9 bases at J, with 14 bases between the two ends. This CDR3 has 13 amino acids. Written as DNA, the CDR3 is TGTGCCAGCAGTCCCTCCCACGGCGGTGAGCAGTTCTTC. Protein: CASSPSHGGEQFF.

The DNA of the CDR3 is TGTGCCATCAGTGAGTCAGGGACCTATGGCTACACCTTC. Translating it yields CAISESGTYGYTF. The rearrangement joins TRBV10-3 to TRBJ1-2; perhaps TRBD1 as D (5 bases). This CDR3 contains 13 residues. Germline V gene data show CDR1 as ENHRY and CDR2 as SYGVKD. The germline V and J ends were trimmed by 0 bases and 4 bases, with 6 bases remaining between them.

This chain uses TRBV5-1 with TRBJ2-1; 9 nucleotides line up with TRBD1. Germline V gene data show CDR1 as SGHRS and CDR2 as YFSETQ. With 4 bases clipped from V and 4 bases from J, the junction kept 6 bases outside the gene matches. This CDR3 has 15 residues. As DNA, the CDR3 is TGCGCCAGCAGCCGTACGGGACAGGGATACAATGAGCAGTTCTTC. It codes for CASSRTGQGYNEQFF.

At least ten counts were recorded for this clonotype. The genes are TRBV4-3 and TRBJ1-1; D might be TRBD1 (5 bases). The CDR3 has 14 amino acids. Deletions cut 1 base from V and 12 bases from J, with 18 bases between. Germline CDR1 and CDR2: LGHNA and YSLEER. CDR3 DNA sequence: TGCGCCAGCAGCCAAGTTCGGGGGGGGGATATGCCTTTCTTT. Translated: CASSQVRGGDMPFF.

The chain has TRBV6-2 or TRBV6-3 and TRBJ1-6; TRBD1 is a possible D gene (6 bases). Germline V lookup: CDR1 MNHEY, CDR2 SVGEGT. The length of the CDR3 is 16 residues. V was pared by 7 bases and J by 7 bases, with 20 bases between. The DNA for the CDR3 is TGTGCCAGCAATCAAAGTCCCAGGGGAGCCAATTCACCCCTCCACTTT. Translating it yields CASNQSPRGANSPLHF.

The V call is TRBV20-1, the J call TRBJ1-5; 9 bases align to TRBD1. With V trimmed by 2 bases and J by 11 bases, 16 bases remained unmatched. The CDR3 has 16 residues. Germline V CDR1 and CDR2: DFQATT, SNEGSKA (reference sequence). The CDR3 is CSARPGQGSSFGAQHF. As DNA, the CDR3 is TGCAGTGCTAGACCGGGACAGGGTTCGTCTTTCGGGGCCCAGCATTTT.

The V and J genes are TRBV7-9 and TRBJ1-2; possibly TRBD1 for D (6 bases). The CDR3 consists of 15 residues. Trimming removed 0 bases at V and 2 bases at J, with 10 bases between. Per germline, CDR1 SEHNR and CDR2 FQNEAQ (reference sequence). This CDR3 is CASSLARGGNYGYTF. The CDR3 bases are TGTGCCAGCAGCTTAGCCAGGGGAGGGAACTATGGCTACACCTTC. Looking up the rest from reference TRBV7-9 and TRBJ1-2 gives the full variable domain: DTGVSQNPRHKITKRGQNVTFRCDPISEHNRLYWYRQTLGQGPEFLTYFQNEAQLEKSRLLSDRFSAERPKGSFSTLEIQRTEQGDSAMYLCASSLARGGNYGYTFGSGTRLTVV.

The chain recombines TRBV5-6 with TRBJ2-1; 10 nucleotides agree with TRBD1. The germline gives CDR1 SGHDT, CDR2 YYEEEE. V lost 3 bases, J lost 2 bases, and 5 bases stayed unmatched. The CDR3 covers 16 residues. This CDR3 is CASSSDRGRAYNEQFF. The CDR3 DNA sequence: TGTGCCAGCAGCTCCGACAGGGGGCGAGCCTACAATGAGCAGTTCTTC. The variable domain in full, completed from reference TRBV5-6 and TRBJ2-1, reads DAGVTQSPTHLIKTRGQQVTLRCSPKSGHDTVSWYQQALGQGPQFIFQYYEEEERQRGNFPDRFSGHQFPNYSSELNVNALLLGDSALYLCASSSDRGRAYNEQFFGPGTRLTVL.

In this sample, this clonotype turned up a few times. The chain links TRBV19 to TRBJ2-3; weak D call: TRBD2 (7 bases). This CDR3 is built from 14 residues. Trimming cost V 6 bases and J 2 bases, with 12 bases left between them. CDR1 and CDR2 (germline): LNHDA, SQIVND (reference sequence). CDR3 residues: CASRKGGATDTQYF. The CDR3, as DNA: TGTGCCAGTAGGAAGGGGGGGGCCACAGATACGCAGTATTTT.

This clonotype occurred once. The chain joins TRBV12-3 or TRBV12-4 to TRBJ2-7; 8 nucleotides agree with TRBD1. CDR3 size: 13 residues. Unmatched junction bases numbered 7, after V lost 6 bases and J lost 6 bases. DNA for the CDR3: TGTGCCAGCAGCCACAGGGGGAGCGGCGAGCAGTACGTC. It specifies CASSHRGSGEQYV.

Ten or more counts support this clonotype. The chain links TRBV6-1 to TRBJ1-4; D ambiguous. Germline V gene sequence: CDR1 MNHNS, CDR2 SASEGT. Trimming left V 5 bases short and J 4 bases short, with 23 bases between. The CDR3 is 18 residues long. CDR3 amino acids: CASSWDFRSSAFNEKLFF. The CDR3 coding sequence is TGTGCCAGCAGTTGGGATTTTCGTTCGTCCGCCTTTAATGAAAAACTGTTTTTT.

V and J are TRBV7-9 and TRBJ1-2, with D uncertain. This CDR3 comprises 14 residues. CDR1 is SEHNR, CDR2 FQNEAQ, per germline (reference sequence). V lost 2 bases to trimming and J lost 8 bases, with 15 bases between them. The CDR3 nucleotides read TGTGCCAGCAGCTTATCCAGAAGTCTATACGGCTACACCTTC. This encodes CASSLSRSLYGYTF.

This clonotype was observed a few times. The CDR3 protein is CASSPDSGGNEKLFF. The CDR3 coding sequence is TGTGCCAGCAGCCCTGACAGCGGGGGTAATGAAAAACTGTTTTTT. The V and J genes are TRBV4-2 and TRBJ1-4; TRBD1 is a possible D gene (5 bases). Germline CDR1 and CDR2: LGHNA and YNFKEQ. The CDR3 loop spans 15 amino acids. V lost 4 bases to trimming and J lost 4 bases, with 13 bases between them.